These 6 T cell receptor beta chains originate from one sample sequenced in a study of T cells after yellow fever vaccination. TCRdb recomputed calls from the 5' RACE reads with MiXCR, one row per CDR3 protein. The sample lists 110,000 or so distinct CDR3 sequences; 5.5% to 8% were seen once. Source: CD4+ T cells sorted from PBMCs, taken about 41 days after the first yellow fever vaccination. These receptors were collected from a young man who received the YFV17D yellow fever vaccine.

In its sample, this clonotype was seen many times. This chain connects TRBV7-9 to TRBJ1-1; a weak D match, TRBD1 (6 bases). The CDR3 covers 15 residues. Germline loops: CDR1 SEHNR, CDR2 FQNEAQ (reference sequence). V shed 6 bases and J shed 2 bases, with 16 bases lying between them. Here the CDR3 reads CASSQWTAGNTEAFF. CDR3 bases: TGTGCCAGCAGTCAATGGACAGCGGGAAACACTGAAGCTTTCTTT.

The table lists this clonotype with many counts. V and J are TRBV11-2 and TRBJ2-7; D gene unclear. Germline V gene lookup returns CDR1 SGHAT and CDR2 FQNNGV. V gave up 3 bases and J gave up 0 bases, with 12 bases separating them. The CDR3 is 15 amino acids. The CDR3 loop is CASSFQPMSSYEQYF. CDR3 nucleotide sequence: TGTGCCAGCAGCTTTCAGCCTATGAGCTCCTACGAGCAGTACTTC.

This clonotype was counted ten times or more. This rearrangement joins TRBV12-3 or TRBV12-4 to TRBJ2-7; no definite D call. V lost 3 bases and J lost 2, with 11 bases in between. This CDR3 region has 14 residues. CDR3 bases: TGTGCCAGCAGTTTCGTGGATATCACCTACGAGCAGTACTTC. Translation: CASSFVDITYEQYF.

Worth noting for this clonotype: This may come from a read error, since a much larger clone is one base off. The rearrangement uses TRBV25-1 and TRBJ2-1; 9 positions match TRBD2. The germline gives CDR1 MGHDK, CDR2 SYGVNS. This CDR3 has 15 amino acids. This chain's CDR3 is CASSEGGGAGNGQFF. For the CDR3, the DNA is TGTGCCAGCAGTGAGGGCGGGGGGGCCGGGAATGGGCAGTTCTTC.

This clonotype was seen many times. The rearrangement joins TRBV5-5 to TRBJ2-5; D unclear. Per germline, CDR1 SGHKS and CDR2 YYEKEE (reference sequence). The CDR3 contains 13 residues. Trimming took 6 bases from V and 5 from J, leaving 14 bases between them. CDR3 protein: CASMRVAGETQYF. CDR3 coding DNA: TGTGCCAGCATGAGAGTAGCAGGCGAGACCCAGTACTTC.

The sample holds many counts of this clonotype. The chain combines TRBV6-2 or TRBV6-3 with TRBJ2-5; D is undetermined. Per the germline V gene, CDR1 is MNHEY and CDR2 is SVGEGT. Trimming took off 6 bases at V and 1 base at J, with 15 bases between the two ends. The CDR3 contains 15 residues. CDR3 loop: CASSSPHTGQETQYF. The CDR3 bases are TGTGCCAGCAGCTCACCCCATACGGGCCAAGAGACCCAGTACTTC.